The clone carrying this T cell receptor beta chain was counted only a few times. These data belong to a study of response to subunit inactivated influenza vaccine. Germline CDR1 reads MNHEY; CDR2 reads SVGEGT. The CDR3 has 21 residues. V lost 1 base and J lost 2; bases outside the gene matches: 17. TCRdb fed the RT-PCR reads into MiXCR, producing one record per CDR3 protein. The sample has about 780,000 distinct CDR3 sequences, 18% seen once. Sequencing was performed on PBMCs from blood, taken 5 days after vaccination. V usage is TRBV6-2 or TRBV6-3 and J usage is TRBJ2-3; 11 bases map to TRBD2. This clonotype was sampled from a man aged 50 to 59 who received an inactivated influenza vaccine. The CDR3 coding sequence is TGTGCCAGCAGTTACTTCCACCGCCGGCCCGTAGCGGGAGGGACCACAGATACGCAGTATTTT. Amino acids: CASSYFHRRPVAGGTTDTQYF.